The count of the clone carrying this T cell receptor beta chain is one. These data belong to a study of blood T cell repertoires in COVID-19. Trimming at V came to 3 bases and at J to 0 bases, leaving 5 bases not matched to a gene. This CDR3 is built from 15 residues. From germline, CDR1 is SGHRS and CDR2 YFSETQ. Participant ages covered about 18 to 89 years across 24 US areas. Researchers sorted participants into cohorts using their self-reported clinical history. Authors' processing steps: Nucleated cell counts were estimated from reference gene primer amplification. Sequenced by immunoSEQ multiplex PCR; TCRdb stores in-frame clones only, minus some. V and J calls and clone size are those listed in that table; D and trimming were worked out from the DNA. The table lists about 180,000 clones, around 83% of them singletons.

The chain joins TRBV5-1 to TRBJ1-2; 7 bases are a match to TRBD1. Material for sequencing was PBMCs or T cells enriched from blood (not recorded which). The source of this sequence is a man between 40 and 49 years old who had recovered from COVID-19. This CDR3 is CASSSRQGPNYGYTF. CDR3 coding DNA: TGCGCCAGCAGCTCCCGACAGGGTCCTAACTATGGCTACACCTTC.